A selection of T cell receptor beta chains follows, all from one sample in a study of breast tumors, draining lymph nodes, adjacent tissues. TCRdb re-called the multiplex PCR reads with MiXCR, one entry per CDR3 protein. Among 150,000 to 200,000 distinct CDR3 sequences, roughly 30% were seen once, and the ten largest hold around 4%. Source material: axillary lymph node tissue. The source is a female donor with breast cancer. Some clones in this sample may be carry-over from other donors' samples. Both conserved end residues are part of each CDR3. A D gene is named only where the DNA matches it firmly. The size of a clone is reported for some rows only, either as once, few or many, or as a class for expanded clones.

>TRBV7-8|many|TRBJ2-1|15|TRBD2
CASSPSGGKYNEQFF
TGTGCCAGCAGCCCCAGCGGGGGGAAATACAATGAGCAGTTCTTC
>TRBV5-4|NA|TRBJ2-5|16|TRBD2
CASSLVTGGPGETQYF
TGTGCCAGCAGCTTGGTGACGGGGGGGCCGGGGGAGACCCAGTACTTC
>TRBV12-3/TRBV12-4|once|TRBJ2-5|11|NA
CASGFRETQYF
TGTGCCAGCGGTTTCCGAGAGACCCAGTACTTC
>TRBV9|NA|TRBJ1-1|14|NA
CASSASDRGAEAFF
TGTGCCAGCAGCGCCTCAGATCGGGGGGCGGAAGCTTTCTTT
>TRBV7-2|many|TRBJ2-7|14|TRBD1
CASSTGQGPYEQYF
TGTGCCAGCAGCACGGGACAGGGACCCTACGAGCAGTACTTC
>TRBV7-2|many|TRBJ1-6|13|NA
CASSLMSDSPLHF
TGTGCCAGCAGCTTAATGTCAGATTCACCCCTCCACTTT
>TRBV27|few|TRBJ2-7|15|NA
CASSSFGVGAYEQYF
TGTGCCAGCAGTTCGTTCGGGGTGGGGGCCTATGAGCAGTACTTC
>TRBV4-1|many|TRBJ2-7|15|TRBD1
CASSQQGAGWDEQYF
TGCGCCAGCAGCCAACAGGGGGCTGGGTGGGACGAGCAGTACTTC
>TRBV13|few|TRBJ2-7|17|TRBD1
CASSLRYGGQGRYEQYF
TGTGCCAGCAGCTTACGTTACGGAGGACAGGGGAGGTACGAGCAGTACTTC
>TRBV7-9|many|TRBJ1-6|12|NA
CASSLDFSPLHF
TGTGCCAGCAGCTTAGACTTTTCACCCCTCCACTTT
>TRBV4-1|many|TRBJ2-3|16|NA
CASSLIPGQRTDTQYF
TGCGCCAGCAGCCTGATACCGGGACAACGCACAGATACGCAGTATTTT
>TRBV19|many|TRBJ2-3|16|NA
CASSPTGEAGTDTQYF
TGTGCCAGTAGCCCGACCGGCGAGGCGGGCACAGATACGCAGTATTTT
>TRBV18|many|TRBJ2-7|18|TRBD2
CASSPGGRARNIFYEQYF
TGTGCCAGCTCACCGGGCGGGAGGGCTCGCAATATCTTCTACGAGCAGTACTTC
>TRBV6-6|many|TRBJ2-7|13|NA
CASSYGDSYEQYF
TGTGCCAGCAGTTACGGGGATTCCTACGAGCAGTACTTC
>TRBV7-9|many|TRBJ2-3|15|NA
CASSLGAPPTDTQYF
TGTGCCAGCAGCTTAGGGGCCCCCCCCACAGATACGCAGTATTTT
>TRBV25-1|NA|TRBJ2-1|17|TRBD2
CASTGGVRERSYNEQFF
TGTGCCAGCACTGGGGGGGTCAGGGAGCGCTCCTACAATGAGCAGTTCTTC
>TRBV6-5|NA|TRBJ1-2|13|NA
CASNPGPLYGYTF
TGTGCCAGCAACCCTGGACCCCTTTATGGCTACACCTTC
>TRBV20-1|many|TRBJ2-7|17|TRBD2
CSASSGLAGDNSYEQYF
TGCAGTGCTAGTTCGGGACTAGCGGGGGACAACTCCTACGAGCAGTACTTC
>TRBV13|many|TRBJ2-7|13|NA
CASSSTSFPEQYF
TGTGCCAGCAGCTCGACTAGTTTCCCCGAGCAGTACTTC
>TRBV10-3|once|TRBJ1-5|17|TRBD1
CAITSSPDRGGNQPQHF
TGTGCCATCACCTCTTCTCCGGACAGGGGGGGCAATCAGCCCCAGCATTTT
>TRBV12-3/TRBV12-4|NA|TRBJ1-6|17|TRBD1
CASSFEGQGRTRSPLHF
TGTGCCAGCAGTTTTGAAGGACAGGGAAGAACTAGGTCACCCCTCCACTTT
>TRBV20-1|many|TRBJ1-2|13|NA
CSASSGTTYGYTF
TGCAGTGCCTCCTCGGGGACAACTTATGGCTACACCTTC
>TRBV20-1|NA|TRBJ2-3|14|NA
CSARDGFNTDTQYF
TGCAGTGCTAGAGATGGGTTCAACACAGATACGCAGTATTTT
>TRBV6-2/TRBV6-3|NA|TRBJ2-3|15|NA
CASSHSSGTTDTQCF
TGTGCCAGCAGTCACTCTTCGGGAACCACAGATACGCAGTGTTTT
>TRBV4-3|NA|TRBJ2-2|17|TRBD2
CASSPGGVAGNTGELFF
TGCGCCAGCAGCCCCGGAGGGGTAGCGGGGAACACCGGGGAGCTGTTTTTT
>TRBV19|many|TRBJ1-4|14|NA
CASSIRGRGEKLFF
TGTGCCAGTAGTATAAGGGGGAGAGGGGAAAAACTGTTTTTT
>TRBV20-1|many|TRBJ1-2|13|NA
CSASTTANYGYTF
TGCAGTGCTTCAACAACGGCTAACTATGGCTACACCTTC
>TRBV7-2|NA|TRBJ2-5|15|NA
CASSSSGLVQETQYF
TGTGCCAGCAGCTCTTCGGGACTGGTTCAAGAGACCCAGTACTTC
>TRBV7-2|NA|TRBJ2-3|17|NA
CASSYRRTGEGTDTQYF
TGTGCCAGCAGCTACCGTCGAACGGGGGAAGGCACAGATACGCAGTATTTT
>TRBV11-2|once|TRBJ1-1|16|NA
CASSSGPPGVNTEAFF
TGTGCCAGCAGCTCTGGGCCCCCAGGAGTGAACACTGAAGCTTTCTTT
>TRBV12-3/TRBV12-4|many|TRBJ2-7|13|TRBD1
CASSWGQNYEQYF
TGTGCCAGCAGCTGGGGACAGAACTACGAGCAGTACTTC
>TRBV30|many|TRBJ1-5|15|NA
CAWSVGDFLNQPQHF
TGTGCCTGGAGTGTAGGAGACTTCCTTAATCAGCCCCAGCATTTT
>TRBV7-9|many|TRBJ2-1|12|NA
CASSLGEDEQFF
TGTGCCAGCTCGTTGGGAGAGGATGAGCAGTTCTTC
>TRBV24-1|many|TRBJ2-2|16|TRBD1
CATSDRTGGSTGELFF
TGTGCCACCAGTGATCGGACAGGGGGCAGCACCGGGGAGCTGTTTTTT
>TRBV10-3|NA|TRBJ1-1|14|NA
CAIREHGANTEAFF
TGTGCCATCAGAGAGCACGGGGCGAACACTGAAGCTTTCTTT
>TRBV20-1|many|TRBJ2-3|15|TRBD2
CSARVAGVRTDTQYF
TGCAGTGCTCGGGTAGCGGGAGTCCGCACAGATACGCAGTATTTT
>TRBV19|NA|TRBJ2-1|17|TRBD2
CASNPPGLAGEGSEQSF
TGTGCCAGTAACCCCCCGGGACTAGCGGGAGAGGGAAGTGAGCAGTCCTTC
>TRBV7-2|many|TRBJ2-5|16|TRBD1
CASSLQPGQGGETQYF
TGTGCCAGCAGCCTCCAGCCGGGACAGGGTGGAGAGACCCAGTACTTC
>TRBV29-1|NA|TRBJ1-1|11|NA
CSGVMQGKAFF
TGCAGCGGCGTGATGCAGGGGAAGGCTTTCTTT
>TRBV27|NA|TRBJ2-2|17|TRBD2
CASSFELAGGRSGELFF
TGTGCCAGCAGCTTCGAACTAGCGGGGGGGCGATCCGGGGAGCTGTTTTTT
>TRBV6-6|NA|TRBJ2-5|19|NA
CASSYSLIRGPGGQETQYF
TGTGCCAGCAGTTACTCCCTTATCCGGGGCCCTGGGGGCCAAGAGACCCAGTACTTC
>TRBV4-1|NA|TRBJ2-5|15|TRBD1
CASSIKDRGQETQYF
TGCGCCAGCAGTATTAAGGACAGGGGGCAAGAGACCCAGTACTTC
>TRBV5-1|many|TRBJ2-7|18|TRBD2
CASSLVAGLAGDSYEQYF
TGCGCCAGCAGCTTGGTAGCGGGACTAGCGGGGGACTCCTACGAGCAGTACTTC
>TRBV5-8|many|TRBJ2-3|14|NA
CASSLNRPTDTQYF
TGTGCCAGCAGCTTGAACAGACCCACAGATACGCAGTATTTT
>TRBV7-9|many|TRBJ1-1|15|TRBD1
CASGTGGLGNTEAFF
TGTGCCTCTGGGACAGGGGGTTTAGGGAACACTGAAGCTTTCTTT
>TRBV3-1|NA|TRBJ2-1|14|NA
CASSHGSPYNEQLF
TGTGCCAGCAGTCATGGGTCACCCTACAATGAGCAGCTCTTC
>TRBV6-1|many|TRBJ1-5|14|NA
CASRGTVPNQPQHF
TGTGCCAGCAGGGGGACGGTCCCCAATCAGCCCCAGCATTTT
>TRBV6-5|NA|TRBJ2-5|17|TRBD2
CASSYSLASGTQESQYF
TGTGCCAGCAGTTACAGTTTGGCTAGCGGAACCCAAGAGTCCCAGTACTTC
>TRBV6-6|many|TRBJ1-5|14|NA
CASRRTVENQPQHF
TGTGCCAGCAGACGGACAGTTGAGAATCAGCCCCAGCATTTT
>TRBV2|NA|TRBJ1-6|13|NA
CASSYSGNSPLHF
TGTGCCAGCAGTTACAGCGGTAATTCACCCCTCCACTTT
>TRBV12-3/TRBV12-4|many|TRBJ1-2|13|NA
CASTALLSYGYTF
TGTGCCAGCACCGCTCTACTGTCTTATGGCTACACCTTC
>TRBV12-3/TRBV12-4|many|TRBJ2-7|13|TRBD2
CASSTIAGTEQYF
TGTGCCAGCAGTACAATAGCGGGGACCGAGCAGTACTTC
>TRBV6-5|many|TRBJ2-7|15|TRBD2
CASGLASGGFYEQYF
TGTGCCAGCGGCCTCGCGAGCGGGGGTTTCTACGAGCAGTACTTC